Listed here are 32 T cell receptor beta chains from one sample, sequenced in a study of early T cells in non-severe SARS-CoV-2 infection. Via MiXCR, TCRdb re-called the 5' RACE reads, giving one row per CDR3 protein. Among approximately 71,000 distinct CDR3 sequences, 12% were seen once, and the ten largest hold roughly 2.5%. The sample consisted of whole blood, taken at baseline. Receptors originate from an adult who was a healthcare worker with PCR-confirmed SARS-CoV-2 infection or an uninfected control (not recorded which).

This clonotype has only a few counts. CDR3 region: CASSRGVSNQPQHF. The CDR3 region has the DNA TGTGCCAGCAGTCGGGGGGTTAGCAATCAGCCCCAGCATTTT. The V and J genes are TRBV6-5 and TRBJ1-5, with TRBD1 as a possible D gene (5 bases). V was trimmed by 5 bases and J by 0 bases, leaving 8 bases between them. Germline CDR1 reads MNHEY; CDR2 reads SVGAGI. The CDR3 covers 14 residues.

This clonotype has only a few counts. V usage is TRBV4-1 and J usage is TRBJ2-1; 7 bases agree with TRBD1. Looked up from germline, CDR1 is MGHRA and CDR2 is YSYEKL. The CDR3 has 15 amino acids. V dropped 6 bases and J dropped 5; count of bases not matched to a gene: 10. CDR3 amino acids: CASRTTGTANNEQFF. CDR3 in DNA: TGCGCCAGCAGAACTACCGGGACAGCAAACAATGAGCAGTTCTTC.

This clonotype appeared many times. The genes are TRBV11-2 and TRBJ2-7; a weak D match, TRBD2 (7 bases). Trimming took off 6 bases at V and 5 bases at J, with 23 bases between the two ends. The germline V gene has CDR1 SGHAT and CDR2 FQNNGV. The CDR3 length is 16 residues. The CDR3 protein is CASRWREQGSGNEQYF. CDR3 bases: TGTGCCAGCAGATGGCGGGAGCAGGGGTCTGGGAACGAGCAGTACTTC.

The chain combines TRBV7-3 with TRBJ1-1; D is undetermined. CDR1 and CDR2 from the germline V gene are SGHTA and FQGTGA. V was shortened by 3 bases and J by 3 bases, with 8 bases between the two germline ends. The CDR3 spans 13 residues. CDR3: CASSFTADTEAFF. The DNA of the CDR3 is TGTGCCAGCAGCTTTACAGCGGACACTGAAGCTTTCTTT.

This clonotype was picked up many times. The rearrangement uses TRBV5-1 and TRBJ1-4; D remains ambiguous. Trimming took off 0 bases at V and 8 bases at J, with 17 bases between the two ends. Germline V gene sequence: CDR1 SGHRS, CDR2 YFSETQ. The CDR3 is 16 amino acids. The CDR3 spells CASSLESVSRGEKLFF. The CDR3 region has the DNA TGCGCCAGCAGCTTGGAGTCTGTCAGCCGGGGAGAAAAACTGTTTTTT.

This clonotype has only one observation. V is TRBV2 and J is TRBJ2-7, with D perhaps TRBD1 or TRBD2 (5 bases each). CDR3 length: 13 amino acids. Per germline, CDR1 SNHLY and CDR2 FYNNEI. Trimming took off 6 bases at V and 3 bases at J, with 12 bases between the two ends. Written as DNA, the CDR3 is TGTGCCAGCAGGGCCGGGACCCTCTACGAGCAGTACTTC. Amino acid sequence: CASRAGTLYEQYF.

The chain's CDR3 is CASSLDTPGVGEAFF. The CDR3 DNA sequence: TGTGCCAGCAGTTTGGACACGCCCGGGGTGGGTGAAGCTTTCTTT. The V gene is TRBV6-5, the J gene TRBJ1-1, with D tentatively TRBD1 (5 bases). Trimming pared 4 bases from V and 7 bases from J, leaving 19 bases between. Germline assignment: CDR1 MNHEY and CDR2 SVGAGI. This CDR3 is built from 15 residues.

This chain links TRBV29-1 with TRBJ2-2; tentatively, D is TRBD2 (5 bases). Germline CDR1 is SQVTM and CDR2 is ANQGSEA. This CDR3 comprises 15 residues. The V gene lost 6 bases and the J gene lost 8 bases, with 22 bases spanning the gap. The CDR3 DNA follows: TGCAGCGTCGCATACCCCTTCGGGGATAGGGGGGAGCTGTTTTTT. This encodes CSVAYPFGDRGELFF.

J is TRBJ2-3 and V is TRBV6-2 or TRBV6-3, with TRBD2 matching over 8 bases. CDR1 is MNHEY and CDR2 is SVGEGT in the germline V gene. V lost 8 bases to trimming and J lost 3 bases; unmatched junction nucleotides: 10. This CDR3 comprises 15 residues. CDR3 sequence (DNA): TGTGCCAGCGGAAACACGGGACTAGGGACAGATACGCAGTATTTT. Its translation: CASGNTGLGTDTQYF.

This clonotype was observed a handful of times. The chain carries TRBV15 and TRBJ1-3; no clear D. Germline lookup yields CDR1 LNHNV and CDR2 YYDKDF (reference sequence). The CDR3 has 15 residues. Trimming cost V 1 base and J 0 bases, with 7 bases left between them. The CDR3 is CATSRVPVSGNTIYF. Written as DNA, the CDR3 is TGTGCCACCAGCAGAGTCCCAGTCTCTGGAAACACCATATATTTT.

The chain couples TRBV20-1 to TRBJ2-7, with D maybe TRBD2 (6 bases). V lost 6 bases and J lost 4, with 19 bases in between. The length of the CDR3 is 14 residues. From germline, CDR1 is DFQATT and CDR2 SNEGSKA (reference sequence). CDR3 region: CSAGRSGGPYEQYF. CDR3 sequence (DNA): TGCAGTGCAGGACGTAGCGGAGGGCCTTACGAGCAGTACTTC.

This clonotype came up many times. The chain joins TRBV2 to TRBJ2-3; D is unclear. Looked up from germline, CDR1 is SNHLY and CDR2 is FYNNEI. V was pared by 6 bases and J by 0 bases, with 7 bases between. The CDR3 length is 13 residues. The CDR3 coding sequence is TGTGCCAGCAGAAAAGAAAGCACAGATACGCAGTATTTT. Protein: CASRKESTDTQYF.

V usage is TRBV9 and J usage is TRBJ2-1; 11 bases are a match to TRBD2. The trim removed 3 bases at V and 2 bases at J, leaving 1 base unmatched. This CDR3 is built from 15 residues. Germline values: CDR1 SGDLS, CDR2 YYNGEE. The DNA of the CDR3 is TGTGCCAGCAGCGCGACTAGCGGGACCTACAATGAGCAGTTCTTC. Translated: CASSATSGTYNEQFF.

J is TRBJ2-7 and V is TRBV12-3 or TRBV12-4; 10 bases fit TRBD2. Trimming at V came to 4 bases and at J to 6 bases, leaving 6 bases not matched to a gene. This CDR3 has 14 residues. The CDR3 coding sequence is TGTGCCAGCAGTTCAGGTAGCGGGGGGTTCGAGCAGTACTTC. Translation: CASSSGSGGFEQYF.

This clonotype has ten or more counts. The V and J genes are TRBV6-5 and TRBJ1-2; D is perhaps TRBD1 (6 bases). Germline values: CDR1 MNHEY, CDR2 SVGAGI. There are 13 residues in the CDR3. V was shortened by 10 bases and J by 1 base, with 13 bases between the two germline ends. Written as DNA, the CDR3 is TGTGCCACCCGACAGGTGTTTAACTATGGCTACACCTTC. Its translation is CATRQVFNYGYTF.

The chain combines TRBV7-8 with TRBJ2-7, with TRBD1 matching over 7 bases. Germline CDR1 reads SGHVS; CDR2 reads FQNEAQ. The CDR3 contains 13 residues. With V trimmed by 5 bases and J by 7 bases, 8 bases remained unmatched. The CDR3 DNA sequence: TGTGCCAGCAGCCTGAGGGGGCTATGGGAGCAGTACTTC. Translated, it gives CASSLRGLWEQYF.

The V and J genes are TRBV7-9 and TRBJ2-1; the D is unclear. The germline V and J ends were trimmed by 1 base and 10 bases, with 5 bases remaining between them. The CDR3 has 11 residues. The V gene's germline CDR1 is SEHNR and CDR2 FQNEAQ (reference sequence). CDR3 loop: CASSLGREQFF. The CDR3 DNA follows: TGTGCCAGCAGCTTAGGGCGGGAGCAGTTCTTC.

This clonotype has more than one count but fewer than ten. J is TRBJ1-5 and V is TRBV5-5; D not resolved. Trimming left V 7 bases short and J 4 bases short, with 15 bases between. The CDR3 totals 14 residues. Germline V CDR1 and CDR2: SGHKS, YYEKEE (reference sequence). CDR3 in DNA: TGTGCCAGCGCCCGAGCAGAAAGTAATCAGCCCCAGCATTTT. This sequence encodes CASARAESNQPQHF.

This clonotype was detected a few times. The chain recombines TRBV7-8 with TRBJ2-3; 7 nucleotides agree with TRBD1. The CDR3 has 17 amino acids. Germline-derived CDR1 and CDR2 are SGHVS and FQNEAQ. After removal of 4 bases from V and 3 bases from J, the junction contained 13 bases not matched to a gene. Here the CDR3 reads CASSSGSTGKKTDTQYF. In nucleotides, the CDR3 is TGTGCCAGCAGCTCGGGCTCGACAGGGAAGAAGACAGATACGCAGTATTTT.

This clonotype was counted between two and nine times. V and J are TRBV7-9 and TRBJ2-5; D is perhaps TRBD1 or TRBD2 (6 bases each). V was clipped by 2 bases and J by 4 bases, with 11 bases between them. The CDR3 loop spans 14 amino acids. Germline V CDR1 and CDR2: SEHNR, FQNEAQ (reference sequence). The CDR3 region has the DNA TGTGCCAGCAGCTTATGGGGGGCCCCAGAGACCCAGTACTTC. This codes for CASSLWGAPETQYF.

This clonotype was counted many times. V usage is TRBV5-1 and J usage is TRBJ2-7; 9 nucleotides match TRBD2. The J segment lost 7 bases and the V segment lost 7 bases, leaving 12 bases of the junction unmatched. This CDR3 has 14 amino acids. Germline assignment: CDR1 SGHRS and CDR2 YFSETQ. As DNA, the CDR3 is TGCGCCAGCTCCCCGAGGAGCGGGGGGATAGAGCAGTACTTC. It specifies CASSPRSGGIEQYF.

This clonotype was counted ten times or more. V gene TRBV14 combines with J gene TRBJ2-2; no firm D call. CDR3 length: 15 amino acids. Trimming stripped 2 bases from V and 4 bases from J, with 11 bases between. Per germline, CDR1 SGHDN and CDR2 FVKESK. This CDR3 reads CASSQRRVGTGELFF. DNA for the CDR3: TGTGCCAGCAGCCAAAGACGGGTGGGCACCGGGGAGCTGTTTTTT.

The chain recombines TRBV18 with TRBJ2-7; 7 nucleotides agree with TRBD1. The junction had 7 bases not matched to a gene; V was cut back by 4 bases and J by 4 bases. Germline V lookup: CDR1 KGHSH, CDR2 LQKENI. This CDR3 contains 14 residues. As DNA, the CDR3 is TGTGCCAGCTCACAGGGACAGCTTTTTTACGAGCAGTACTTC. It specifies CASSQGQLFYEQYF.

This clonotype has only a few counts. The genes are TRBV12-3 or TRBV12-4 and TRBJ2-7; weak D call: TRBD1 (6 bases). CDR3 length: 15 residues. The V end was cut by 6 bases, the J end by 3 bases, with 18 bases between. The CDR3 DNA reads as TGTGCCAGCAGCCCCCCGGGACAAGTTTTCTACGAGCAGTACTTC. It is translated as CASSPPGQVFYEQYF.

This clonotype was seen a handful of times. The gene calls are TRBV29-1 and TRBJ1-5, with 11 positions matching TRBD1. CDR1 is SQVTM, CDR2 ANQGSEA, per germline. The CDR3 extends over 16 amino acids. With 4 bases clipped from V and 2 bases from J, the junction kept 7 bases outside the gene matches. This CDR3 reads CSVGTGGAGGNQPQHF. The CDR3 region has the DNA TGCAGCGTTGGGACAGGGGGCGCGGGCGGCAATCAGCCCCAGCATTTT.

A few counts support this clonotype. The CDR3 here is CASFLPRGDNNTGELFF. In DNA form, the CDR3 reads TGTGCCAGCTTCCTTCCCCGGGGGGATAATAACACCGGGGAGCTGTTTTTT. The V and J genes are TRBV6-4 and TRBJ2-2; 7 bases agree with TRBD2. The CDR3 has 17 residues. The junction had 14 bases not matched to a gene; V was cut back by 8 bases and J by 2 bases. Germline CDR1 MRHNA, CDR2 SNTAGT.

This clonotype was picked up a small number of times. The CDR3 DNA reads as TGTGCCAGCAGCCAAGGGATGGCCGGGGAGCTGTTTTTT. Encoded protein: CASSQGMAGELFF. This chain connects TRBV3-1 to TRBJ2-2; no definite D call. The CDR3 length is 13 residues. V was cut by 1 base and J by 6 bases, with 6 bases left in between. Germline V lookup: CDR1 LGHDT, CDR2 YNNKEL (reference sequence).

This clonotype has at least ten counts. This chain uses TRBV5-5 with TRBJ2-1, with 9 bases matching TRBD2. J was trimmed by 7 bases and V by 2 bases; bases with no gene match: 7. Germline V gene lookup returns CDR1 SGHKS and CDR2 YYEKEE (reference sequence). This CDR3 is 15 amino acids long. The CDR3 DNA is TGTGCCAGCAGCTTCGGGGCTAGCGGGAAAAATGAGCAGTTCTTC. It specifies CASSFGASGKNEQFF.

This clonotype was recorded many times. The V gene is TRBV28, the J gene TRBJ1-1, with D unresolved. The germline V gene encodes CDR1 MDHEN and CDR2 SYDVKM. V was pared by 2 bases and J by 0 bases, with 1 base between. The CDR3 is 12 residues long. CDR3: CASSLVNTEAFF. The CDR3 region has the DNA TGTGCCAGCAGTTTAGTGAACACTGAAGCTTTCTTT.

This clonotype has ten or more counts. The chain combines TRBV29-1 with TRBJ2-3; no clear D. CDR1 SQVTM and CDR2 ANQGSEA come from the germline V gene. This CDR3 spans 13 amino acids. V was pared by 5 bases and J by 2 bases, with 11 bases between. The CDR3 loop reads CSVIITPTDTQYF. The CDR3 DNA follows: TGCAGCGTTATCATAACCCCCACAGATACGCAGTATTTT.

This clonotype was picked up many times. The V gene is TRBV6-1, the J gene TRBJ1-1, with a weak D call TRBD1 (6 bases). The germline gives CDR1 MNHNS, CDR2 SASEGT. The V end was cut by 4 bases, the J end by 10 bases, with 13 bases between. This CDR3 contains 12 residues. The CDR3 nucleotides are TGTGCCAGCAGTGCCGGGACATCTGTAGCTTTCTTT. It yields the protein CASSAGTSVAFF.

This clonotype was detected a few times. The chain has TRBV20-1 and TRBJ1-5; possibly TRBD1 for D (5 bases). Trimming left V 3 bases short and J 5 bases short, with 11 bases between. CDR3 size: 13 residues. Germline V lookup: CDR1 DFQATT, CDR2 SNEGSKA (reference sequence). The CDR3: CSASQQGDQPQHF. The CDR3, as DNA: TGCAGTGCTAGTCAGCAGGGTGATCAGCCCCAGCATTTT.